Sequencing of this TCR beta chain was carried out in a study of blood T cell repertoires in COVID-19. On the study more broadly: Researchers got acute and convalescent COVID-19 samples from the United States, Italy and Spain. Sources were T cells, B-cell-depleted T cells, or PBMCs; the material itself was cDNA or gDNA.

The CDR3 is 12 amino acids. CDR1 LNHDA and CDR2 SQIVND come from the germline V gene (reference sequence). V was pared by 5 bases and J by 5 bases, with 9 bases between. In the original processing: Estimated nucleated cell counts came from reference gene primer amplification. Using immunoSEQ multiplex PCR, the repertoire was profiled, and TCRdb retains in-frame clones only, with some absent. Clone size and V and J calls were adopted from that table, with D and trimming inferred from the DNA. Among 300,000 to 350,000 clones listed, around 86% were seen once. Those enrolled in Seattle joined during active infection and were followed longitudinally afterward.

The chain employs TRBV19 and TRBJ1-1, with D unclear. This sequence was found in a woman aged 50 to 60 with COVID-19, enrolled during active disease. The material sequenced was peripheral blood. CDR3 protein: CASSGSGTEAFF. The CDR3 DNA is TGTGCCAGTAGTGGGAGTGGTACTGAAGCTTTCTTT.